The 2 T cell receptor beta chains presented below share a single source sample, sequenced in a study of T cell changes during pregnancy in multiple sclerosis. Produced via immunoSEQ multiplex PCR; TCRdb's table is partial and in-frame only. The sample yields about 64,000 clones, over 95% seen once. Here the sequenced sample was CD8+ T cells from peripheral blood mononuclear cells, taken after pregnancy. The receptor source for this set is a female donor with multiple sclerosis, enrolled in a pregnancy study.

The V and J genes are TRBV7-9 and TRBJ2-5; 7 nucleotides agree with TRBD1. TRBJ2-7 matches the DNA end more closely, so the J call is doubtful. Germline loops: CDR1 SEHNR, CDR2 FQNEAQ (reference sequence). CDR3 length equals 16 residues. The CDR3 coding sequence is TGTGCCAGCAGCCCCGCCCAACCCACAGGGGCCTACGAGCAGTACTTC. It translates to CASSPAQPTGAYEQYF.

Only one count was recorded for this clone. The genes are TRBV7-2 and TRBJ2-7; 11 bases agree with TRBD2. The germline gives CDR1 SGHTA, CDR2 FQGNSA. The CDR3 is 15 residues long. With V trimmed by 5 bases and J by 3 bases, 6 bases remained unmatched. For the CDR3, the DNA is TGTGCCAGCAGCCCAGTACTAGCGGGAGACTACGAGCAGTACTTC. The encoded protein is CASSPVLAGDYEQYF.